The present T cell receptor (beta chain) was sequenced within a study of brain T cells in children with intractable seizures. Stated time point: blood from clinic visit 5 months post-surgery; TSC patient then seizure free. At least one anti-epileptic drug was given before surgery. Germline V lookup: CDR1 LGHNA, CDR2 YNFKEQ. The CDR3 spans 14 residues. V lost 0 bases and J 1 base, leaving 4 bases between the germline ends. Generated by immunoSEQ multiplex PCR, the TCRdb table keeps only in-frame clones and is missing some. The table includes about 340,000 clones, over 85% detected once. This TCR was recovered from a boy younger than two with tuberous sclerosis and intractable seizures. The chain has TRBV4-2 and TRBJ2-4, with D unresolved. This material consisted of peripheral blood, taken approximately 5 months after surgery. CDR3 loop: CASSQEGAKNIQYF. In DNA form, the CDR3 reads TGTGCCAGCAGCCAAGAAGGGGCCAAAAACATTCAGTACTTC.